This T cell receptor beta chain derives from a study of blood T cell repertoires in COVID-19. The ends were cut back, 5 bases at V and 5 bases at J, with 16 bases in the middle. CDR3 size: 14 residues. From germline, CDR1 is MNHEY and CDR2 SVGAGI. Clones were sequenced by immunoSEQ multiplex PCR, and TCRdb holds only the in-frame ones, with some missing. This sample yields around 620,000 clones, of which around 90% are seen a single time; roughly 0.26% belongs to the top ten. This TCR came from a young woman with acute or convalescent COVID-19. The rearrangement uses TRBV6-5 and TRBJ2-7; D may be TRBD1 (5 bases). The sample comprised peripheral blood. The CDR3 spells CASSRVAGLNEQYF. The CDR3 region has the DNA TGTGCCAGCAGTCGGGTCGCAGGGCTCAACGAGCAGTACTTC.